These 11 T cell receptor beta chains originate from one sample sequenced in a study of Graves' ophthalmopathy and Graves' hyperthyroidism. RNA transcripts were the template, and TCR beta CDR3 regions were amplified from them. RT-PCR was first run with HTBI primers, then multiplex PCR in a second round. A single record per CDR3 protein comes from TCRdb applying MiXCR to the multiplex PCR reads. Of more than 1,000,000 distinct CDR3 sequences in the sample, about 38% were seen once. The material sequenced was peripheral blood or thyroid tissue (not recorded which). These receptors were collected from an adult man with Graves' hyperthyroidism.

The chain combines TRBV29-1 with TRBJ2-2; 7 nucleotides match TRBD2. V shed 3 bases and J 5 bases; nucleotides not matched to a gene: 9. The CDR3 extends over 15 amino acids. Looked up from germline, CDR1 is SQVTM and CDR2 is ANQGSEA. The CDR3 DNA reads as TGCAGCGTTGAGGTGGCGGGAGATAGGACCGGGGAGCTGTTTTTT. Encoded protein: CSVEVAGDRTGELFF.

The V call is TRBV7-2, the J call TRBJ2-3; perhaps TRBD1 as D (6 bases). The germline V gene has CDR1 SGHTA and CDR2 FQGNSA. This CDR3 has 13 amino acids. Trimming stripped 4 bases from V and 4 bases from J, with 9 bases between. CDR3 sequence reads: CASSSGTPDTQYF. DNA of the CDR3: TGTGCCAGCAGCTCCGGGACACCAGATACGCAGTATTTT.

The rearrangement links TRBV15 to TRBJ1-6; 7 nucleotides agree with TRBD1. CDR1 is LNHNV and CDR2 is YYDKDF in the germline V gene (reference sequence). The CDR3 sequence is 15 residues long. The V gene end was trimmed by 8 bases and the J gene end by 7 bases; junction bases not matched to a gene: 11. CDR3 amino acids: CATERDSGWNSPLHF. The CDR3 bases are TGTGCCACCGAGAGGGACAGCGGTTGGAATTCACCCCTCCACTTT. Variable domain in full (rest from reference TRBV15 and TRBJ1-6): DAMVIQNPRYQVTQFGKPVTLSCSQTLNHNVMYWYQQKSSQAPKLLFHYYDKDFNNEADTPDNFQSRRPNTSFCFLDIRSPGLGDTAMYLCATERDSGWNSPLHFGNGTRLTVT.

Points on this clonotype: This could be a read error, since a much larger clone is one nucleotide away. The V gene is TRBV12-3 or TRBV12-4, the J gene TRBJ2-5, with a possible D match to TRBD1 (5 bases). This CDR3 spans 12 amino acids. With 6 bases removed from V and 3 bases from J, the gap between germline ends came to 8 bases. The CDR3 DNA reads as TGTGCCAGCAGATTCAGGGAAGAGACCCAGTACTTC. Protein product: CASRFREETQYF.

This chain connects TRBV5-1 to TRBJ2-7, with D possibly called TRBD1 or TRBD2 (5 bases each). The ends were cut back, 3 bases at V and 5 bases at J, with 18 bases in the middle. This CDR3 is built from 15 residues. From germline, CDR1 is SGHRS and CDR2 YFSETQ. In DNA, the CDR3 is TGCGCCAGCAGCTGGGTAGGGGAGCCCGCGAACGAGCAGTACTTC. Residues: CASSWVGEPANEQYF.

The chain uses TRBV10-3 and TRBJ2-7, with D perhaps TRBD1 (5 bases). The CDR3 consists of 15 residues. Deletions cut 6 bases from V and 1 base from J, with 16 bases between. Germline V gene data show CDR1 as ENHRY and CDR2 as SYGVKD. This chain's CDR3 is CAIRQTAFRSYEQYF. CDR3 bases: TGTGCCATCAGACAGACAGCCTTTAGATCCTACGAGCAGTACTTC.

The J gene is TRBJ2-5, the V gene TRBV29-1; 8 bases agree with TRBD2. The V and J ends lost 2 bases and 5 bases, in that order; junction bases with no gene match: 7. The CDR3 runs 14 residues. Germline V gene sequence: CDR1 SQVTM, CDR2 ANQGSEA. The CDR3 coding sequence is TGCAGCGTTGAATCGGAAACGGGAGGGGAGACCCAGTACTTC. Residues: CSVESETGGETQYF. Full variable domain (rest looked up from reference TRBV29-1 and TRBJ2-5): SAVISQKPSRDICQRGTSLTIQCQVDSQVTMMFWYRQQPGQSLTLIATANQGSEATYESGFVIDKFPISRPNLTFSTLTVSNMSPEDSSIYLCSVESETGGETQYFGPGTRLLVL.

This clonotype is labeled as medium-sized. This sequence joins TRBV7-2 and TRBJ1-1; D is uncertain. The CDR3 runs to 13 residues. The V end was cut by 5 bases, the J end by 1 base, with 8 bases between. Germline V gene lookup returns CDR1 SGHTA and CDR2 FQGNSA. The CDR3 is CASSQDKNTEAFF. The CDR3 coding sequence is TGTGCCAGCAGCCAAGACAAGAACACTGAAGCTTTCTTT.

This chain uses TRBV15 with TRBJ2-6, with D possibly TRBD1 on 6 matching bases. Germline V CDR1 and CDR2: LNHNV, YYDKDF (reference sequence). The CDR3 contains 14 residues. V lost 3 bases and J 11 bases, leaving 14 bases between the germline ends. CDR3: CATSSDRLAYVLTF. The DNA for the CDR3 is TGTGCCACCAGCAGTGACAGGTTAGCCTACGTCCTGACTTTC.

The chain links TRBV12-3 or TRBV12-4 to TRBJ1-4; D is possibly TRBD1 (5 bases). The CDR3 has 13 amino acids. V lost 7 bases and J lost 8, with 14 bases in between. CDR3 sequence (DNA): TGTGCCAGCACCTATGACAGTTGGGAAAAACTGTTTTTT. Translating it yields CASTYDSWEKLFF.

The V and J genes are TRBV12-3 or TRBV12-4 and TRBJ1-6; D not resolved. The CDR3 sequence is 15 residues long. Deletions cut 8 bases from V and 5 bases from J, with 16 bases between. The CDR3 protein is CASRERGSNNSPLHF. The CDR3 bases are TGTGCCAGCCGCGAACGGGGTTCTAATAATTCACCCCTCCACTTT.